This TCR beta chain was obtained from a study of blood T cell repertoires in COVID-19 (dated by TCRdb to the early 2020s). For context, the study as a whole: Samples from collaborators originated in the United States, Italy and Spain and spanned both the acute and convalescent phases of COVID-19. The dataset comprised deeply sampled blood TCRbeta repertoires from subjects exposed to, actively infected with, or recovered from COVID-19. The repertoires were made available in a free public database intended to serve as a resource for research on the immune response to SARS-CoV-2. Where available, HLA class I and class II types were obtained from metadata supplied by the sample provider rather than from assay-based typing. The samples were drawn from the first 160 participants of the ongoing ImmuneRACE study and from some 1,300 subjects provided by 6 global collaborators. Nearly every sample came with metadata listing a de-identified subject ID, COVID-19 status, age in years and sex. The prospective study material was composed of cDNA or gDNA derived from T cells, B-cell-depleted T cells, or PBMCs. The research as a whole found: The amount of clinical and demographic metadata varied by source and participant and was provided uncurated.

The collaborating institutions used their own protocols to collect whole blood in K2EDTA tubes. Collaborator samples were shipped for TCRbeta analysis as frozen whole blood, isolated PBMCs, or DNA extracted from either sample type. TCRbeta CDR3 regions were amplified from genomic DNA using the immunoSEQ Assay, a bias-controlled multiplex PCR. The authors processed their data as follows. The number of nucleated cells in each sample was estimated by amplification of reference gene primers within the assay. Sequence reads were collapsed and filtered to measure the absolute abundance of every unique TCRbeta CDR3 rearrangement. For each sample, productive Simpson clonality was calculated as the square root of Simpson's diversity index over productive rearrangements. TCRdb re-hosts the immuneACCESS table, in-frame sequences only. Its copies lack some clones; in the studies checked, an unresolved V gene accounts for under half of them, and the cause for the rest is not known. V, J and clone size are taken as reported in that table, and D and trimming were inferred from the DNA itself. This sample is represented by over 65,000 clones; 90% of them were singletons. The ten largest clones take up roughly 7.2% of the sample.

For this clone: The target of this receptor is not known. No quality values exist for individual bases; no much larger clone is one base distant.

The sequenced sample consisted of peripheral blood. This TCR derives from a human donor in a cohort sampled during active COVID-19.

The CDR3 amino acid sequence is: CASSTERQGPLGEQFF. In nucleotides, the sequence is TGTGCCAGCAGCACAGAAAGACAGGGCCCTCTTGGTGAGCAGTTCTTC. The chain links TRBV5-4 with TRBJ2-1; 7 middle bases align to TRBD1. Unmatched junction bases come to 16, with V trimmed by 4 bases and J by 9 bases. Based on the germline V gene (reference sequence), the CDR1 and CDR2 sequences are SGHNT and YYREEE. The CDR3 runs 16 residues from the cysteine to the phenylalanine. Of the read, only the CDR3 DNA is kept; its 48 bases are in frame from base 1.